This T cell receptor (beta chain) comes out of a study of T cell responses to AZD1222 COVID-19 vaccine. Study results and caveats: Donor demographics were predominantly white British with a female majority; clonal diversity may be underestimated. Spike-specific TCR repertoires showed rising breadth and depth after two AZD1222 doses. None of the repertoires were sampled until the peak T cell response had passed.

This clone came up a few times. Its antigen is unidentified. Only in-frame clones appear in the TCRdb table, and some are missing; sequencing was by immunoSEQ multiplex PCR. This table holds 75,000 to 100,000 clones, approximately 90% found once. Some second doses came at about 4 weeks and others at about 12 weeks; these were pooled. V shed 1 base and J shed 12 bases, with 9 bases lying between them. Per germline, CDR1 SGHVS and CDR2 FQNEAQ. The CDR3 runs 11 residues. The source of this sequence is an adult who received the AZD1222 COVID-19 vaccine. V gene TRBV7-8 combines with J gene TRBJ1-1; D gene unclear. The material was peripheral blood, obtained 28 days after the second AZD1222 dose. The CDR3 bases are TGTGCCAGCAGCTTAGGAATTGAGTCTTTCTTT. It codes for CASSLGIESFF.